These T cell receptor beta chains were read from a single sample in a study of control samples from healthy donors and cancer patients. Sequenced by immunoSEQ multiplex PCR; TCRdb stores in-frame clones only, minus some. Of about 410,000 clones in the sample, more than 80% are singletons; the top ten hold 5.5% to 8%. Sequencing was done on a sample of PBMCs. Source of these receptors: a man aged 40-55 years with head and neck cancer. The CDR3 runs from the conserved cysteine through the conserved F or W. D genes are given only for firm matches. Only part of the rows carry a size: once, few, many, or a class if the clone is expanded.

j_call v_call d_call clone_size cdr3_aa cdr3_nt
TRBJ2-3 TRBV28 . . CASSFLPRGVLDWRADTQYF TGTGCCAGCAGTTTCCTCCCCCGGGGCGTACTAGATTGGCGGGCAGATACGCAGTATTTT
TRBJ1-1 TRBV3-1/TRBV3-2 . . CASSHSTDRGEAFF TGTGCCAGCAGCCACTCAACGGATAGGGGCGAAGCTTTCTTT
TRBJ1-5 TRBV28 . . CASRGGTTSNQPQHF TGTGCCAGCAGAGGAGGGACAACTAGCAATCAGCCCCAGCATTTT
TRBJ1-4 TRBV28 TRBD1 once CASSSQGANEKLFF TGTGCCAGCAGTTCACAGGGGGCTAATGAAAAACTGTTTTTT
TRBJ1-1 TRBV29-1 TRBD1 . CSVFPGGGKNTEAFF TGCAGCGTTTTTCCAGGGGGGGGAAAGAACACTGAAGCTTTCTTT
TRBJ2-1 TRBV19 TRBD2 . CASRKKLAGGYDEQFF TGTGCCAGTAGGAAAAAACTAGCGGGGGGGTACGATGAGCAGTTCTTC
TRBJ1-1 TRBV7-8 . . CASSLRLREANTEAFF TGTGCCAGCAGCTTACGTTTGAGGGAGGCGAACACTGAAGCTTTCTTT
TRBJ2-3 TRBV4-1 . . CASSQDMGTDTQYF TGCGCCAGCAGCCAAGATATGGGGACAGATACGCAGTATTTT
TRBJ2-2 TRBV7-2 . . CASSLDGYTGELFF TGTGCCAGCAGCTTAGACGGGTACACCGGGGAGCTGTTTTTT
TRBJ1-5 TRBV2 . . CASSLARGGNQPQHF TGTGCCAGCAGTTTAGCCCGTGGTGGCAATCAGCCCCAGCATTTT
TRBJ1-1 TRBV27 TRBD1 . CASSPRGQGPLGAFF TGTGCCAGCAGTCCTAGGGGACAGGGTCCTTTGGGGGCTTTCTTT
TRBJ1-1 TRBV7-3 TRBD1 few CASSLTGGTGSLAFF TGTGCCAGCAGCTTAACGGGTGGGACAGGGTCTTTAGCTTTCTTT
TRBJ2-5 TRBV13 TRBD1 . CASSLQTGAEETQYF TGTGCCAGCAGCTTACAGACAGGGGCAGAAGAGACCCAGTACTTC
TRBJ2-3 TRBV9 TRBD2 . CASSSTTRTSGEFTDTQYF TGTGCCAGCAGCTCCACTACTCGGACTAGCGGGGAATTCACAGATACGCAGTATTTT
TRBJ2-2 TRBV7-9 TRBD1 . CASSSWTGGTGELFF TGTGCCAGCAGCTCCTGGACAGGGGGGACCGGGGAGCTGTTTTTT
TRBJ1-4 TRBV18 TRBD1 . CASSPGGGEEKLFF TGTGCCAGCTCACCAGGAGGGGGCGAAGAAAAACTGTTTTTT
TRBJ1-4 TRBV5-6 . . CASSFPTTNEKLFF TGTGCCAGCAGCTTCCCGACAACTAATGAAAAACTGTTTTTT
TRBJ2-7 TRBV30 . . CAWSALDSYEQYF TGTGCCTGGAGTGCCCTGGACAGCTACGAGCAGTACTTC
TRBJ2-3 TRBV7-3 . . CASSRNPRGDTQYF TGTGCCAGCAGCAGAAATCCCCGGGGAGATACGCAGTATTTT